Shown below are 16 T cell receptor beta chains from a single sample sequenced in a study of shared clonotypes between healthy human individuals. Naive CD8 cells lacked CD45RO and underwent positive selection for CCR7, leaving out terminally differentiated effector memory CD45RA+ cells. Clones were sequenced by immunoSEQ multiplex PCR, and TCRdb holds only the in-frame ones, with some missing. The sample consists of approximately 2,200,000 clones, about 93% of them appearing once. What was sequenced was naive CD8+ T cells from PBMCs. These receptors all stem from a man aged 18 to 35 in good health. Some clones in this sample may be carry-over from other donors' samples.

As DNA, the CDR3 is TGCGCCAGCAGCTCTGGACCGGGTACCGGGGAGCTGTTTTTT. It translates to CASSSGPGTGELFF. The rearrangement joins TRBV5-1 to TRBJ2-2; D remains ambiguous. CDR1 is SGHRS, CDR2 YFSETQ, per germline. CDR3 length equals 14 residues. Deletions cut 3 bases from V and 5 bases from J, with 11 bases between. The full variable domain, in which reference TRBV5-1 and TRBJ2-2 provide the parts outside the CDR3, is KAGVTQTPRYLIKTRGQQVTLSCSPISGHRSVSWYQQTPGQGLQFLFEYFSETQRNKGNFPGRFSGRQFSNSRSEMNVSTLELGDSALYLCASSSGPGTGELFFGEGSRLTVL.

This chain connects TRBV7-6 to TRBJ2-7, with a possible D match to TRBD1 (5 bases). The V end lost 3 bases, the J end lost 5 bases, and 14 bases lay between the germline ends. There are 14 residues in the CDR3. Germline V lookup: CDR1 SGHVS, CDR2 FNYEAQ. In DNA, the CDR3 is TGTGCCAGCAGCTTTTATCCAGGGCAGGACGAGCAGTACTTC. Its translation is CASSFYPGQDEQYF.

Here the CDR3 DNA reads TGTGCCAGCAGCTTAGGGCTAGCGGGAGGTAGCACAGATACGCAGTATTTT. Protein product: CASSLGLAGGSTDTQYF. The genes are TRBV7-9 and TRBJ2-3; 11 nucleotides agree with TRBD2. Trimming cost V 1 base and J 0 bases; bases outside gene matches: 3. The CDR3 sequence is 17 residues long. Germline CDR1 is SEHNR and CDR2 is FQNEAQ (reference sequence).

Concerning this clone itself: The sample carries other DNA sequences with the same CDR3. This sequence joins TRBV6-5 and TRBJ1-1; 7 nucleotides agree with TRBD1. The CDR3 runs to 12 residues. V lost 4 bases, J lost 4 bases, and 0 bases stayed unmatched. The germline CDR1 and CDR2 sequences are MNHEY and SVGAGI. CDR3 loop: CASSSGGTEAFF. The CDR3 bases are TGTGCCAGCAGTTCAGGGGGCACTGAAGCTTTCTTT.

CDR3 in DNA: TGTGCCAGCAGCGTCGGGGGGACTTGGAACTACGAGCAGTACTTC. The encoded protein is CASSVGGTWNYEQYF. V is TRBV9 and J is TRBJ2-7; 7 nucleotides agree with TRBD2. Germline V CDR1 and CDR2: SGDLS, YYNGEE. The CDR3 runs to 15 residues. V trimming: 2 bases; J trimming: 3 bases; junction bases outside the gene matches: 8.

The chain uses TRBV4-2 and TRBJ2-1, with TRBD2 matching 9 bases. Germline V gene lookup returns CDR1 LGHNA and CDR2 YNFKEQ. The ends lost 2 bases at V and 5 bases at J; junction bases unmatched: 4. The CDR3 runs to 15 residues. DNA of the CDR3: TGTGCCAGCAGCCAACCACTAGCGGGCCACAATGAGCAGTTCTTC. It encodes CASSQPLAGHNEQFF.

Comments on this clone: The same CDR3 can be traced to other DNA sequences in this sample. The rearrangement links TRBV27 to TRBJ2-7; D gene ambiguous. The CDR3 has 13 residues. Germline CDR1 reads MNHEY; CDR2 reads SMNVEV (reference sequence). Trimming stripped 4 bases from V and 2 bases from J, with 9 bases between. As DNA, the CDR3 is TGTGCCAGCAGTTATGGTAGGACCTACGAGCAGTACTTC. Its translation is CASSYGRTYEQYF.

The chain joins TRBV4-1 to TRBJ1-2; unclear D gene. CDR3 length equals 16 residues. CDR1 and CDR2 (germline): MGHRA, YSYEKL. Trimming pared 4 bases from V and 1 base from J, leaving 16 bases between. CDR3 bases: TGCGCCAGCAGCCCCGTAACACTCGGAGGTAACTATGGCTACACCTTC. This codes for CASSPVTLGGNYGYTF.

The chain employs TRBV5-6 and TRBJ2-3, with D hard to call. The CDR3 is made up of 12 amino acids. In germline, CDR1 is SGHDT, CDR2 YYEEEE. With 4 bases removed from V and 13 bases from J, the gap between germline ends came to 16 bases. CDR3 in DNA: TGTGCCAGCAGCGACACCGGCAGAATCGAGTATTTT. This sequence encodes CASSDTGRIEYF.

This clone was picked up one time. The chain has TRBV28 and TRBJ1-5, with 11 bases fitting TRBD1. Trimming cost V 7 bases and J 7 bases; bases outside gene matches: 9. CDR3 length: 15 amino acids. Germline V gene lookup returns CDR1 MDHEN and CDR2 SYDVKM. In DNA form, the CDR3 reads TGTGCCAGCACATATCAGGGGGACAGGGGGCAGCCCCAGCATTTT. Protein: CASTYQGDRGQPQHF.

The chain employs TRBV27 and TRBJ2-3; TRBD1 matches 11 bases. This CDR3 is 18 amino acids long. Germline CDR1 and CDR2: MNHEY and SMNVEV (reference sequence). After removal of 2 bases from V and 7 bases from J, the junction contained 14 bases not matched to a gene. The CDR3 loop reads CASSLPRDRGFDANTQYF. As DNA, the CDR3 is TGTGCCAGCAGTTTACCCCGGGACAGGGGGTTTGACGCGAATACGCAGTATTTT.

The chain has TRBV6-5 and TRBJ1-1, with D uncertain. Trimming cost V 0 bases and J 5 bases, with 7 bases left between them. From germline, CDR1 is MNHEY and CDR2 SVGAGI. This CDR3 is 13 amino acids long. CDR3 bases: TGTGCCAGCAGTTACTCGGAGGAAACTGAAGCTTTCTTT. Translated, it gives CASSYSEETEAFF.

The count of this clone is one. Other DNA sequences in this specimen translate into the identical CDR3. The chain links TRBV27 to TRBJ2-1, with 12 positions matching TRBD2. This CDR3 has 15 residues. V lost 6 bases, J lost 6 bases, and 6 bases stayed unmatched. Germline values: CDR1 MNHEY, CDR2 SMNVEV (reference sequence). The CDR3 sequence: CASSPGTSGRNEQFF. The CDR3 DNA follows: TGTGCCAGCAGCCCCGGGACTAGCGGGCGCAATGAGCAGTTCTTC.

The V call is TRBV27, the J call TRBJ2-1; D unclear. Trimming removed 7 bases from V and 12 bases from J, with 16 bases in between. CDR1 is MNHEY, CDR2 SMNVEV, per germline (reference sequence). The CDR3 contains 12 residues. Here the CDR3 DNA reads TGTGCCAGCAACCCCCCGTCCTCAACGCAGTTCTTC. It translates to CASNPPSSTQFF.

The chain couples TRBV5-4 to TRBJ2-1; 10 nucleotides line up with TRBD1. CDR3 length: 15 residues. J lost 8 bases, V lost 4 bases, and 9 bases had no gene match. CDR1 and CDR2 (germline): SGHNT, YYREEE (reference sequence). For the CDR3, the DNA is TGTGCCAGCAGCCCCCGGGACAGGGGCTCCCATGAGCAGTTCTTC. Translated, it gives CASSPRDRGSHEQFF. The full variable domain, with the rest looked up from reference TRBV5-4 and TRBJ2-1, is ETGVTQSPTHLIKTRGQQVTLRCSSQSGHNTVSWYQQALGQGPQFIFQYYREEENGRGNFPPRFSGLQFPNYSSELNVNALELDDSALYLCASSPRDRGSHEQFFGPGTRLTVL.

V is TRBV7-6 and J is TRBJ1-1; unclear D gene. The V gene lost 5 bases and the J gene lost 0 bases, with 13 bases spanning the gap. Germline-derived CDR1 and CDR2 are SGHVS and FNYEAQ. This CDR3 region has 15 residues. As DNA, the CDR3 is TGTGCCAGCAGCCCCACGCGAGACTTGAACACTGAAGCTTTCTTT. This gives the protein CASSPTRDLNTEAFF.